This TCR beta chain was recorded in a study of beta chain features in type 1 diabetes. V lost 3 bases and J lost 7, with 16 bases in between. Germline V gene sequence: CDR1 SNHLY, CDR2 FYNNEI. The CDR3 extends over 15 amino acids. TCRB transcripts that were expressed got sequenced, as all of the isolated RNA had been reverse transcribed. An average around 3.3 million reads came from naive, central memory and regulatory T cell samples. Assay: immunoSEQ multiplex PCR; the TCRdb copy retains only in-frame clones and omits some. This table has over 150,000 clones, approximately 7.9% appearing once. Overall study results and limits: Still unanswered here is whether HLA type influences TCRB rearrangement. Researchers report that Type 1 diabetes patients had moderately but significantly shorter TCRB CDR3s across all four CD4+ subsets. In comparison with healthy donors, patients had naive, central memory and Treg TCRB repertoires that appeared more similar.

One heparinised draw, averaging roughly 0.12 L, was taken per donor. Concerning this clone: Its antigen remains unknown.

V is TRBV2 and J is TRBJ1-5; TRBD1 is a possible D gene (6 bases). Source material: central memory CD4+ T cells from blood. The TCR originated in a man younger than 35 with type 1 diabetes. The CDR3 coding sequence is TGTGCCAGCAGTGAGCAGACAGGCGGTGGCCAGCCCCAGCATTTT. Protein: CASSEQTGGGQPQHF.